This TCR beta chain was captured in a study of shared T cell receptors in the human thymus. This CDR3 has 16 amino acids. The V gene end was trimmed by 5 bases and the J gene end by 1 base; junction bases not matched to a gene: 5. Germline V gene lookup returns CDR1 SEHNR and CDR2 FQNEAQ (reference sequence). TCRdb keeps only in-frame clones here, not all; method: immunoSEQ multiplex PCR. The sample consists of hundreds of thousands of clones, 80% to 90% of them appearing once. This sample was also put to use in a study of human thymus T cells. That work contributes: Healthy Finnish infants undergoing corrective surgery for congenital heart defects were the donors. From resections taken during corrective heart surgery, the thymus tissue was obtained. Apparent bias marked the V and J gene usage of thymic and blood repertoires. Related work showed strongly overlapping thymic repertoires across unrelated individuals.

This clonotype originated in a girl under three years old with a congenital heart defect. The chain has TRBV7-9 and TRBJ1-1; 12 bases match TRBD1. Material: thymocytes. CDR3 in amino acids: CASSPWDRGPNTEAFF. CDR3 bases: TGTGCCAGCAGCCCCTGGGACAGGGGGCCGAACACTGAAGCTTTCTTT.